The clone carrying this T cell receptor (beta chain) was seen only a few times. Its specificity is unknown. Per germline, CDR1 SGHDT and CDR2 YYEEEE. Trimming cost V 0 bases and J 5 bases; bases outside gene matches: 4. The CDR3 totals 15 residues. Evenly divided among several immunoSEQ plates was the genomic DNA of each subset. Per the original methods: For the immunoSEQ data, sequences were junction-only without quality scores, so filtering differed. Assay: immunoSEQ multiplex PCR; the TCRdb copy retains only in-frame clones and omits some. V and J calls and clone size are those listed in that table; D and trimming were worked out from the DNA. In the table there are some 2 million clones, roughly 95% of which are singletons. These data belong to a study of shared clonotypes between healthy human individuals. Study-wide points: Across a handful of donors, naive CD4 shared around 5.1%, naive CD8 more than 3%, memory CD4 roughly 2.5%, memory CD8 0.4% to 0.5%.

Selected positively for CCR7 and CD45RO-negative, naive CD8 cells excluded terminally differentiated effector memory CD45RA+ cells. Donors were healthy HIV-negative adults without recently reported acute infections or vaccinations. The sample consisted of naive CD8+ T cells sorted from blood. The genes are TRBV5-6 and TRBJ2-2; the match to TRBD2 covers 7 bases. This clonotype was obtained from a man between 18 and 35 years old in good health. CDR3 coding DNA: TGTGCCAGCAGCTTGGGCGGGGGAACAACCGGGGAGCTGTTTTTT. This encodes CASSLGGGTTGELFF.